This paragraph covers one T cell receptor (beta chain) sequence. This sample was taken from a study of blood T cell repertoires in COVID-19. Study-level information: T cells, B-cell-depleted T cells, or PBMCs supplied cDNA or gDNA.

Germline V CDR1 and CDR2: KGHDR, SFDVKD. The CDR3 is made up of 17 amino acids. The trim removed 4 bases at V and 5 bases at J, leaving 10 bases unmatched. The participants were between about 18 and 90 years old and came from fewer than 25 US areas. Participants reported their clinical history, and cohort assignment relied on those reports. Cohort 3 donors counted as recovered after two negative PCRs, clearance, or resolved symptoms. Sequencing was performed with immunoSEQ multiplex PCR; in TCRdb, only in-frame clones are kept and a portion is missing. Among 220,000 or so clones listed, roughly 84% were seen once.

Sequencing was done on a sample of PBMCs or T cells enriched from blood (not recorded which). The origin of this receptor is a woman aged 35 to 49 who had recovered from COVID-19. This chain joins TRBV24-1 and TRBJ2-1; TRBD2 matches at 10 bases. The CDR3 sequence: CATSDAGLAASNNEQFF. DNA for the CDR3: TGTGCCACCAGTGACGCCGGACTAGCGGCGTCTAACAATGAGCAGTTCTTC.